Listed below are T cell receptor beta chains from one sample, sequenced in a study of cytomegalovirus exposure and HLA in healthy donors. Data came from immunoSEQ multiplex PCR; TCRdb stores just in-frame clones and leaves some out. The sample has approximately 62,000 clones, about 92% seen once. Sequenced material: PBMCs. All receptors come from a woman between 18 and 29 years old in good health and CMV-seronegative. CDR3s leave out the opening cysteine and the closing phenylalanine or tryptophan. The order of the fields is clone size, D gene, J gene, V gene, CDR3 protein. The D gene is left open where the match is weak. Size tells how often a clone was seen (once, few, many) or the class of an expanded clone, and some rows leave it out.

abundance: .
d_gene: TRBD1
j_gene: TRBJ2-1
v_gene: TRBV5-1
CDR3aa: ASFSTGTGRYNEQF

abundance: .
d_gene: .
j_gene: TRBJ2-3
v_gene: TRBV6-1
CDR3aa: ASSGQESGADTQY

abundance: .
d_gene: .
j_gene: TRBJ2-2
v_gene: TRBV28
CDR3aa: ASSQPTVQGAGELF

abundance: .
d_gene: TRBD2
j_gene: TRBJ2-1
v_gene: TRBV10-3
CDR3aa: AISTTSGRANEQF

abundance: .
d_gene: .
j_gene: TRBJ1-6
v_gene: TRBV5-5
CDR3aa: ASSLAGGMTSYSPLH

abundance: .
d_gene: .
j_gene: TRBJ1-1
v_gene: TRBV5-1
CDR3aa: ASSAEANAAF

abundance: .
d_gene: TRBD1
j_gene: TRBJ1-1
v_gene: TRBV7-9
CDR3aa: ASSPRQGPQNTEAF

abundance: .
d_gene: .
j_gene: TRBJ2-1
v_gene: TRBV6-5
CDR3aa: ASSYSISGDNEQF

abundance: .
d_gene: .
j_gene: TRBJ1-1
v_gene: TRBV4-1
CDR3aa: ASSQRGGNTEAF

abundance: .
d_gene: .
j_gene: TRBJ2-2
v_gene: TRBV18
CDR3aa: ASSPPAGIEGTGELF

abundance: few
d_gene: TRBD1
j_gene: TRBJ1-6
v_gene: TRBV10-3
CDR3aa: AISDSHRGPSPLH

abundance: .
d_gene: TRBD1
j_gene: TRBJ2-3
v_gene: TRBV27
CDR3aa: ASSWDRTTDTQY

abundance: .
d_gene: .
j_gene: TRBJ2-7
v_gene: TRBV27
CDR3aa: ASSFGADYEQY

abundance: .
d_gene: TRBD1
j_gene: TRBJ2-3
v_gene: TRBV23-1
CDR3aa: ASSHLPASRGPAGDTQY

abundance: .
d_gene: .
j_gene: TRBJ2-7
v_gene: TRBV6-5
CDR3aa: ASSYSFPAAYEQY

abundance: .
d_gene: TRBD1
j_gene: TRBJ1-4
v_gene: TRBV7-9
CDR3aa: ASSSSGQAAPNEKLF

abundance: .
d_gene: .
j_gene: TRBJ1-1
v_gene: TRBV9
CDR3aa: ASSVAPGGLNTEAF

abundance: .
d_gene: TRBD2
j_gene: TRBJ2-1
v_gene: TRBV4-3
CDR3aa: ASSGLAAYNEQF

abundance: .
d_gene: TRBD1
j_gene: TRBJ1-1
v_gene: TRBV7-8
CDR3aa: ASSPLPGTGITEAF

abundance: few
d_gene: TRBD1
j_gene: TRBJ1-6
v_gene: TRBV4-2
CDR3aa: ASSLTGTGDNSPLH

abundance: .
d_gene: TRBD2
j_gene: TRBJ2-7
v_gene: TRBV2
CDR3aa: ASWDYSYEQY

abundance: .
d_gene: .
j_gene: TRBJ2-3
v_gene: TRBV27
CDR3aa: ASSLQGADTQY

abundance: .
d_gene: .
j_gene: TRBJ2-5
v_gene: TRBV7-7
CDR3aa: ASSIGGKETQY

abundance: .
d_gene: TRBD2
j_gene: TRBJ2-7
v_gene: TRBV28
CDR3aa: ASSSGGFNSYEQY

abundance: .
d_gene: TRBD1
j_gene: TRBJ2-7
v_gene: TRBV6-1
CDR3aa: ASRQGIREQY

abundance: .
d_gene: TRBD1
j_gene: TRBJ2-2
v_gene: TRBV2
CDR3aa: ASSPRGPGELF

abundance: .
d_gene: TRBD1
j_gene: TRBJ1-3
v_gene: TRBV23-1
CDR3aa: ASSQTDRVY

abundance: .
d_gene: .
j_gene: TRBJ1-1
v_gene: TRBV9
CDR3aa: ASSLEEAGELEAF

abundance: .
d_gene: TRBD2
j_gene: TRBJ2-1
v_gene: TRBV7-8
CDR3aa: ASSLGGLGGNEQF

abundance: .
d_gene: TRBD1
j_gene: TRBJ2-7
v_gene: TRBV18
CDR3aa: ASSATGQVYEQY

abundance: once
d_gene: TRBD1
j_gene: TRBJ1-2
v_gene: TRBV6-5
CDR3aa: ASSYGQGSDGYT

abundance: .
d_gene: .
j_gene: TRBJ2-2
v_gene: TRBV28
CDR3aa: ASSLWQIPGELF